This TCR beta chain stems from a study of identical twins. TCRdb independently ran MiXCR on the 5' RACE reads; one entry per CDR3 protein. The data hold fewer than 500,000 distinct CDR3 sequences, with roughly 26% observed a single time. Per the germline V gene, CDR1 is SNHLY and CDR2 is FYNNEI. The CDR3 runs 12 residues. Trimming left V 3 bases short and J 10 bases short, with 9 bases between. The data also belong to a second study, concerning T cells expressing NK-cell markers. This second report adds: Among eight sequenced donors, seven carried HCMV seropositivity while one was seronegative. Similarly, these clonotypes led the CD3+CD56-NKG2C+ fraction as well in a few donors.

The sequenced sample consisted of CD4+ T cells sorted from blood. V usage is TRBV2 and J usage is TRBJ1-4, with D tentatively TRBD1 (5 bases). This TCR was recovered from a woman in her late teens or twenties in good health. CDR3 protein: CASSDLGGKLFF. The CDR3 region has the DNA TGTGCCAGCAGTGATCTCGGGGGAAAACTGTTTTTT.